These T cell receptor beta chains were read from a single sample in a study of blood T cells in healthy people across ages. TCRdb re-derived calls from the 5' RACE reads in MiXCR, one entry per CDR3 protein. This table holds over a million distinct CDR3 sequences, around 27% found once. The same data also contributed to another study, on T cells of mothers and their children.

The source material was blood. The source is a girl aged 2 to 9 in good health. Both conserved end residues are part of each CDR3. D genes are given only for firm matches. The listing skips clone size in some rows; elsewhere it reads once, few, many or a size class.

D gene	V gene	clone size	J gene	CDR3 DNA	CDR3 protein
.	TRBV6-1	.	TRBJ2-1	TGTGCCACTGCGGTTGGGGAAGCCTACAATGAGCAGTTCTTC	CATAVGEAYNEQFF
TRBD2	TRBV20-1	.	TRBJ2-4	TGCAGTGCTAGAGGGACTAGCGGGATTTACTTC	CSARGTSGIYF
.	TRBV9	.	TRBJ2-3	TGTGCCAGCAGCACCGCGAGGGGTAGCACAGATACGCAGTATTTT	CASSTARGSTDTQYF
.	TRBV20-1	.	TRBJ2-3	TGCAGTGCTAGAGATGGCAGGACCACAGATACGCAGTATTTT	CSARDGRTTDTQYF
.	TRBV7-9	.	TRBJ1-5	TGTGCCAGCAGCTTGGGACGGAAATCGGATCAAGCCCAGCATTTT	CASSLGRKSDQAQHF
TRBD1	TRBV2	.	TRBJ2-7	TGTGCCAGCAAGAGCTACAGGGGTGGCACCTACGAGCAGTACTTC	CASKSYRGGTYEQYF
.	TRBV4-2	.	TRBJ2-3	TGTGCCAGCAGCCAACCTCCGGTGGGGGACCATACGCAGTATTTT	CASSQPPVGDHTQYF
TRBD1	TRBV20-1	.	TRBJ2-7	TGCAGTGCTACGGACAGGGCCTCCTACGAGCAGTACTTC	CSATDRASYEQYF
.	TRBV29-1	many	TRBJ2-7	TGCAGCGTTGAAGTTTCCTACGAGCAGTACTTC	CSVEVSYEQYF
.	TRBV12-3/TRBV12-4	few	TRBJ2-4	TGTGCCAGCGCCTTCGGGTCCGGTCTAGCCAAAAACATTCAGTACTTC	CASAFGSGLAKNIQYF
.	TRBV4-1	.	TRBJ2-7	TGCGCCAGCAGCCAAGTCGTTTCGGCTGGAGGGTTCGAGCAGTACTTC	CASSQVVSAGGFEQYF
.	TRBV27	.	TRBJ2-1	TGTGCCAGCAGTGGAGGGGGCGCGGAGCAGTTCTTC	CASSGGGAEQFF
.	TRBV28	.	TRBJ2-5	TGTGCCAGCAGTTTATTGTTGCAGACCCAGTACTTC	CASSLLLQTQYF
.	TRBV29-1	.	TRBJ2-1	TGCAGCGTTGATAGCCTCGCAGAGCAGTTCTTC	CSVDSLAEQFF
TRBD2	TRBV28	.	TRBJ2-3	TGTGCCAGCACCATATCCACAGGGACGCTAGCGGGTCGTACTAGTGATACGCAGTATTTT	CASTISTGTLAGRTSDTQYF
.	TRBV5-1	few	TRBJ2-5	TGTGCCAGCAGTTTAGAAACGGAGACCCAGTACTTC	CASSLETETQYF
.	TRBV29-1	.	TRBJ1-1	TGCAGCGTTGAAGAGGATCTGAACACTGAAGCTTTCTTT	CSVEEDLNTEAFF
.	TRBV12-3/TRBV12-4	few	TRBJ1-1	TGTGCCAGCAGACCATTTCCTTCGGCGAACACTGAAGCTTTCTTT	CASRPFPSANTEAFF
.	TRBV7-2	.	TRBJ1-1	TGTGCCAGCAGCTTAGATAGGGTCACCACTGAAGCTTTCTTT	CASSLDRVTTEAFF
TRBD1	TRBV4-3	few	TRBJ2-7	TGCGCCAGCAGCCAATTGAGACAGGGCCCCTACGAGCAGTACTTC	CASSQLRQGPYEQYF
.	TRBV3-1	.	TRBJ2-7	TGTGCCAGCAGCAGCCGGGAAAGGGGCCAGGGAATCTACGAGCAGTACTTC	CASSSRERGQGIYEQYF
.	TRBV3-1	few	TRBJ2-1	TGTGCCAGCAGCCAAGATCGGACTCCCGTCTACAATGAGCAGTTCTTC	CASSQDRTPVYNEQFF
.	TRBV27	.	TRBJ2-2	TGTGCCAGCAGTTTACTCAACGGGGAGCTGTTTTTT	CASSLLNGELFF
TRBD2	TRBV9	many	TRBJ2-5	TGTGCCAGCAGCGTAGACGGTGCGGGGGGAGGAGAGACCCAGTACTTC	CASSVDGAGGGETQYF
TRBD2	TRBV10-2	few	TRBJ2-5	TGCGCCAGCAGTGAGCGGGAGGGGACCCAGTACTTC	CASSEREGTQYF
TRBD2	TRBV18	.	TRBJ2-7	TGTGCCAGCTCACCGGCAATGAGCGGGAGGGTCCCCTCCGAGCAGTACTTC	CASSPAMSGRVPSEQYF
.	TRBV5-1	.	TRBJ2-7	TGCGCCAGCAGTACGAGCCCAGGGAGCATCTACGAGCAGTACTTC	CASSTSPGSIYEQYF
.	TRBV20-1	few	TRBJ1-6	TGCAGTGCTAGGGACCCGGACGGGACCTATAATTCACCCCTCCACTTT	CSARDPDGTYNSPLHF
.	TRBV11-2	few	TRBJ2-7	TGTGCCAGCAGCTTATCCGCCAAAGCCTACGAGCAGTACTTC	CASSLSAKAYEQYF
.	TRBV7-9	few	TRBJ2-7	TGTGCCAGCAGCGCCTTAGGGTTGGGCTACGAGCAGTACTTC	CASSALGLGYEQYF
.	TRBV20-1	.	TRBJ1-1	TGCAGTGCTAGAGGAAGGGGGAGCGGGTTAACCGGCACTGAAGCTTTCTTT	CSARGRGSGLTGTEAFF
.	TRBV4-2	.	TRBJ2-3	TGTGCCAGCAGCCAAGAAATTCCTATCACGCAGTATTTT	CASSQEIPITQYF
.	TRBV18	few	TRBJ2-7	TGTGCCAGCTCACCAGGGGCGGCCTCCGAGCAGTACTTC	CASSPGAASEQYF
.	TRBV29-1	few	TRBJ1-4	TGCAGCGTTAAGGGGTCCGTAACTAATGAAAAACTGTTTTTT	CSVKGSVTNEKLFF
.	TRBV5-1	few	TRBJ2-5	TGCGCCAGCAGCTTGGGGTCAGGGGAAGAGACCCAGTACTTC	CASSLGSGEETQYF
.	TRBV29-1	few	TRBJ2-1	TGCAGCGCTCCCCAGGGGAATGAGCAGTTCTTC	CSAPQGNEQFF
.	TRBV11-2	.	TRBJ1-2	TGTGCCAGCAGCTTAGGTACAGCCTATCGCTACACCTTC	CASSLGTAYRYTF
.	TRBV7-9	few	TRBJ1-1	TGTGCCCTGGATGGCACTGAAGCTTTCTTT	CALDGTEAFF
.	TRBV13	.	TRBJ2-1	TGTGCCAGCAGCAGGGGGATTAGCGGAATCTACAATGAGCAGTTCTTC	CASSRGISGIYNEQFF
TRBD1	TRBV20-1	few	TRBJ2-7	TGCAGTGCTAGAGAAGCAGGGGGCTTGGCCTACGAGCAGTACTTC	CSAREAGGLAYEQYF
.	TRBV19	.	TRBJ1-2	TGTGCCAGTAGCCCCGGGACTCCACTCCCCTATGGCTACACCTTC	CASSPGTPLPYGYTF
.	TRBV6-1	.	TRBJ1-5	TGTGCCAGCAGTGAATTAGCAGCTCAATATCATCAGCCCCAGCATTTT	CASSELAAQYHQPQHF
.	TRBV3-1	few	TRBJ1-2	TGTGCCTGCAGCCAAGAATCGGGGAAACGTAGCGGCTACGCCTTC	CACSQESGKRSGYAF
.	TRBV11-1	.	TRBJ1-2	TGTGCCAGCAGCCGGACAGACGCGGCGGTGGGCTACACCTTC	CASSRTDAAVGYTF
TRBD1	TRBV12-3/TRBV12-4	many	TRBJ2-1	TGTGCCAGCAGTTTGGGACAGACCTACAATGAGCAGTTCTTC	CASSLGQTYNEQFF